This T cell receptor beta chain is from a study of blood T cell repertoires in COVID-19. Study in general: Sites in the United States, Italy and Spain provided acute and convalescent COVID-19 samples.

This table comes from immunoSEQ multiplex PCR, and its TCRdb copy is limited to in-frame clones, with some not included. The data show roughly 190,000 clones, about 93% seen once. The CDR3 totals 21 residues. In germline, CDR1 is KGHDR, CDR2 SFDVKD. Germline trimming cut 1 base from V and 2 bases from J; bases unmatched to any gene: 12. This receptor was identified in a man aged 50 to 59 with acute or convalescent COVID-19. The sample comprised peripheral blood. The rearrangement uses TRBV24-1 and TRBJ2-1; the match to TRBD2 covers 14 bases. The DNA for the CDR3 is TGTGCCACCAGTGATTTCAATAGACTAGCGGGAGGGCAAGTCCCCTACAATGAGCAGTTCTTC. It translates to CATSDFNRLAGGQVPYNEQFF.